The subject of this entry is one TCR beta chain. The sample is drawn from a study of blood T cell repertoires in COVID-19. For the study at large: The cDNA or gDNA used as material had been derived from T cells, B-cell-depleted T cells, or PBMCs.

V lost 3 bases and J lost 3; bases outside the gene matches: 6. Germline V gene data show CDR1 as KGHDR and CDR2 as SFDVKD. This CDR3 spans 16 amino acids. Seattle participants joined during active infection and were tracked over time. Method: immunoSEQ multiplex PCR; TCRdb's copy keeps in-frame clones and lacks some. The sample lists fewer than 450,000 clones; roughly 86% were seen once. The V gene is TRBV24-1, the J gene TRBJ2-1; 8 bases are a match to TRBD2. Sequencing was performed on peripheral blood. The origin of this receptor is a woman aged 65 to 85 with COVID-19, enrolled during active disease. CDR3 loop: CATSDDGGAGYNEQFF. In DNA, the CDR3 is TGTGCCACCAGTGATGACGGGGGGGCCGGCTACAATGAGCAGTTCTTC.